This entry lists 5 T cell receptor beta chains sequenced from one sample in a study of long-term antiretroviral therapy in people with HIV. The authors ran the immunoSEQ assay, v3.0, at survey level. Method: immunoSEQ multiplex PCR; TCRdb's copy keeps in-frame clones and lacks some. Here the sample spans tens of thousands of clones, 76% being singletons. The sequenced sample was unsorted PBMCs, obtained 1.1 years before starting antiretroviral therapy. Receptor source: a woman aged 35 to 49 with HIV.

The chain carries TRBV7-9 and TRBJ2-1; 11 bases fit TRBD2. This CDR3 region has 15 residues. Germline V gives CDR1 SEHNR, CDR2 FQNEAQ (reference sequence). The junction had 15 bases not matched to a gene; V was cut back by 4 bases and J by 16 bases. CDR3 in DNA: TGTGCCAGCAGCTCGTCCGGGACTAGCGGAGACATTATATTCTTC. Protein sequence: CASSSSGTSGDIIFF.

This clone was observed a few times. J is TRBJ2-1 and V is TRBV4-2; no definite D call. V was pared by 0 bases and J by 6 bases, with 15 bases between. CDR3 length equals 16 residues. Per germline, CDR1 LGHNA and CDR2 YNFKEQ. The CDR3 DNA sequence: TGTGCCAGCAGCCAAGATCATAGACTCCCCCTCAATGAGCAGTTCTTC. It codes for CASSQDHRLPLNEQFF.

This chain links TRBV19 with TRBJ1-4, with TRBD1 matching over 9 bases. J lost 7 bases, V lost 5 bases, and 2 bases had no gene match. Germline V CDR1 and CDR2: LNHDA, SQIVND (reference sequence). The CDR3 totals 13 residues. CDR3 protein: CASSLQGAEKLFF. The DNA for the CDR3 is TGTGCCAGTAGTCTACAGGGGGCTGAAAAACTGTTTTTT.

The chain uses TRBV27 and TRBJ1-1; D unclear. The CDR3 consists of 14 residues. Germline values: CDR1 MNHEY, CDR2 SMNVEV (reference sequence). Trimming stripped 2 bases from V and 0 bases from J, with 7 bases between. The CDR3 protein is CASSLNYMNTEAFF. The CDR3 DNA reads TGTGCCAGCAGTTTAAACTACATGAACACTGAAGCTTTCTTT.

The table lists this clone with a count of one. V and J are TRBV28 and TRBJ1-2; D remains ambiguous. The CDR3 consists of 15 residues. Germline CDR1 reads MDHEN; CDR2 reads SYDVKM. V lost 4 bases to trimming and J lost 2 bases, with 14 bases between them. This CDR3 reads CASSYTDGVNYGYTF. The CDR3 DNA follows: TGTGCCAGCAGTTATACGGACGGGGTGAACTATGGCTACACCTTC.